One sample yielded the 18 T cell receptor beta chains listed below, sequenced in a study of control samples from healthy donors and cancer patients. Method: immunoSEQ multiplex PCR; TCRdb's copy keeps in-frame clones and lacks some. The sample holds approximately 72,000 clones, 89% seen once. The source material was blood. The receptors here all came from a man aged 50 or older in good health.

The DNA of the CDR3 is TGTGCCAGCTATAGACTAGCGGGGGGGCAGACCCAGTACTTC. It translates to CASYRLAGGQTQYF. This chain uses TRBV6-5 with TRBJ2-5, with TRBD2 identical over 14 bases. CDR3 length equals 14 residues. V shed 8 bases and J 6 bases; nucleotides not matched to a gene: 5. Germline CDR1 and CDR2: MNHEY and SVGAGI.

The chain links TRBV6-1 to TRBJ1-1; a possible D gene is TRBD1 (5 bases). Per the germline V gene, CDR1 is MNHNS and CDR2 is SASEGT. This CDR3 comprises 16 residues. Trimming removed 4 bases at V and 0 bases at J, with 15 bases between. CDR3 residues: CASSVLVGRLNTEAFF. Here the CDR3 DNA reads TGTGCCAGCAGTGTTCTCGTGGGGCGGCTGAACACTGAAGCTTTCTTT.

The V call is TRBV6-1, the J call TRBJ1-2, with unresolved D. V lost 1 base, J lost 2 bases, and 5 bases lay in between. CDR1 MNHNS and CDR2 SASEGT come from the germline V gene. This CDR3 is built from 13 residues. CDR3: CASSEVLNYGYTF. The CDR3 coding sequence is TGTGCCAGCAGTGAAGTTCTAAACTATGGCTACACCTTC.

This rearrangement joins TRBV19 to TRBJ1-6; D may be TRBD1 (5 bases). Trimming removed 3 bases from V and 3 bases from J, with 9 bases in between. The V gene's germline CDR1 is LNHDA and CDR2 SQIVND (reference sequence). The CDR3 sequence is 15 residues long. In nucleotides, the CDR3 is TGTGCCAGTAGTATCCGAACAGGCTATAATTCACCCCTCCACTTT. It specifies CASSIRTGYNSPLHF.

In this sample, this clone turned up once. The rearrangement joins TRBV7-6 to TRBJ2-5; D not certain. Germline values: CDR1 SGHVS, CDR2 FNYEAQ. Trimming took 5 bases from V and 5 from J, leaving 24 bases between them. This CDR3 region has 17 residues. The DNA for the CDR3 is TGTGCCAGCAGCCCCCCTGTATGGGCGCAATATAGCGAGACCCAGTACTTC. It is translated as CASSPPVWAQYSETQYF.

V usage is TRBV27 and J usage is TRBJ2-5, with 7 positions matching TRBD2. The CDR3 contains 17 residues. Germline V gives CDR1 MNHEY, CDR2 SMNVEV (reference sequence). Losses at the gene ends were 10 bases for V and 5 bases for J; bases not matched to a gene: 22. This CDR3 reads CATWEGPQVPFRETQYF. For the CDR3, the DNA is TGTGCCACCTGGGAGGGGCCACAGGTTCCGTTTCGGGAGACCCAGTACTTC.

The chain combines TRBV14 with TRBJ1-1; no clear D gene. V was cut by 8 bases and J by 0 bases, with 10 bases left in between. CDR3 size: 13 residues. Germline CDR1 is SGHDN and CDR2 is FVKESK. CDR3 amino acids: CASQAQMNTEAFF. CDR3 nucleotide sequence: TGTGCCAGCCAGGCCCAGATGAACACTGAAGCTTTCTTT.

The chain combines TRBV6-5 with TRBJ2-5; 8 bases fit TRBD1. Looked up from germline, CDR1 is MNHEY and CDR2 is SVGAGI. Trimming removed 5 bases from V and 1 base from J; junction bases left unmatched: 6. The CDR3 extends over 15 amino acids. CDR3 sequence reads: CASSRGDRPQETQYF. The CDR3 DNA sequence: TGTGCCAGCAGTAGGGGGGACAGGCCCCAAGAGACCCAGTACTTC.

The gene calls are TRBV5-6 and TRBJ1-1; the D is unclear. Germline values: CDR1 SGHDT, CDR2 YYEEEE. Trimming cost V 0 bases and J 0 bases, with 12 bases left between them. CDR3 size: 16 residues. CDR3 protein: CASSLAAGTMNTEAFF. For the CDR3, the DNA is TGTGCCAGCAGCTTGGCCGCGGGAACCATGAACACTGAAGCTTTCTTT.

The chain couples TRBV7-9 to TRBJ1-2; perhaps TRBD1 as D (6 bases). The germline V gene encodes CDR1 SEHNR and CDR2 FQNEAQ (reference sequence). The CDR3 sequence is 13 residues long. V was cut by 5 bases and J by 7 bases, with 14 bases left in between. The CDR3 protein is CASSKDSRVGYTF. CDR3 DNA: TGTGCCAGCAGCAAGGACAGTCGGGTTGGCTACACCTTC.

The gene calls are TRBV6-2 or TRBV6-3 and TRBJ2-2; 8 bases align to TRBD1. J lost 3 bases, V lost 5 bases, and 8 bases had no gene match. Germline-derived CDR1 and CDR2 are MNHEY and SVGEGT. The CDR3 extends over 16 amino acids. The CDR3: CASSRGQGRYTGELFF. The CDR3 DNA is TGTGCCAGCAGTCGAGGACAGGGACGATACACCGGGGAGCTGTTTTTT.

This chain uses TRBV7-8 with TRBJ1-2, with unresolved D. The length of the CDR3 is 14 residues. Germline V gene data show CDR1 as SGHVS and CDR2 as FQNEAQ. V lost 3 bases and J lost 2, with 10 bases in between. CDR3 loop: CASSFSNSNYGYTF. Written as DNA, the CDR3 is TGTGCCAGCAGCTTCAGCAATAGCAACTATGGCTACACCTTC.

This chain joins TRBV15 and TRBJ2-1; TRBD1 matches 9 bases. The V and J ends lost 5 bases and 9 bases, in that order; junction bases with no gene match: 11. The CDR3 sequence is 15 residues long. Germline lookup yields CDR1 LNHNV and CDR2 YYDKDF (reference sequence). The CDR3 region has the DNA TGTGCCACCAGCCGAAAGAGCCTGGGACAGGGTGAGCAGTTCTTC. It is translated as CATSRKSLGQGEQFF.

This clone was picked up one time. The CDR3 loop reads CASSGLENTEAFF. The CDR3 DNA sequence: TGTGCCAGCTCAGGATTAGAGAACACTGAAGCTTTCTTT. This rearrangement joins TRBV18 to TRBJ1-1; no clear D gene. Trimming took 5 bases from V and 1 from J, leaving 8 bases between them. The CDR3 totals 13 residues. Germline CDR1 KGHSH, CDR2 LQKENI. Full variable domain (rest looked up from reference TRBV18 and TRBJ1-1): NAGVMQNPRHLVRRRGQEARLRCSPMKGHSHVYWYRQLPEEGLKFMVYLQKENIIDESGMPKERFSAEFPKEGPSILRIQQVVRGDSAAYFCASSGLENTEAFFGQGTRLTVV.

This rearrangement joins TRBV5-1 to TRBJ1-6, with D possibly matching TRBD1 (6 bases). Germline loops: CDR1 SGHRS, CDR2 YFSETQ. V lost 4 bases to trimming and J lost 7 bases, with 18 bases between them. The CDR3 length is 16 residues. The CDR3 DNA sequence: TGCGCCAGCAGCGCCCCCAGGGGTACAGGGAATTCACCCCTCCACTTT. This encodes CASSAPRGTGNSPLHF.

This clone was found a few times. CDR3 sequence reads: CAWSVQKNNEQFF. The CDR3, as DNA: TGTGCCTGGAGTGTACAGAAGAACAATGAGCAGTTCTTC. The gene calls are TRBV30 and TRBJ2-1; D unclear. The CDR3 totals 13 residues. V was trimmed by 0 bases and J by 5 bases, leaving 8 bases between them. In germline, CDR1 is GTSNPN, CDR2 SVGIG (reference sequence).

This chain joins TRBV5-4 and TRBJ1-2; D is ambiguous. CDR3 length: 15 amino acids. The V and J ends lost 0 bases and 6 bases respectively, with 15 bases between them. Germline V gene sequence: CDR1 SGHNT, CDR2 YYREEE (reference sequence). DNA for the CDR3: TGTGCCAGCAGCTTGGCAGGCCAGGCCAAACATGGCTACACCTTC. As protein: CASSLAGQAKHGYTF.

The CDR3 bases are TGTGCCAGCAGTTACGCCAGGAGGTCCTATGGCTACACCTTC. Translating gives CASSYARRSYGYTF. This sequence joins TRBV6-5 and TRBJ1-2; D not certain. The CDR3 length is 14 residues. Germline CDR1 and CDR2: MNHEY and SVGAGI. V was cut by 2 bases and J by 4 bases, with 11 bases left in between.